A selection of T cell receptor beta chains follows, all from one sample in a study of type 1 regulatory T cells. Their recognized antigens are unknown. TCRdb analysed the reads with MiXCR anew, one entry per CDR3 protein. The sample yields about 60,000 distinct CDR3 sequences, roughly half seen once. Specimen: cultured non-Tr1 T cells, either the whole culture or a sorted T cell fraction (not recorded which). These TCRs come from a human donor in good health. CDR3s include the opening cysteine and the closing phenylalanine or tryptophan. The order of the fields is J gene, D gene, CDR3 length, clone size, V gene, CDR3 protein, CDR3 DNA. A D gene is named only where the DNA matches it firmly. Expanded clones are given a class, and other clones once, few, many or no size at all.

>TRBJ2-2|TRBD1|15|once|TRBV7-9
CASSSGTANTGELFF
TGTGCCAGCAGCTCCGGGACAGCGAACACCGGGGAGCTGTTTTTT
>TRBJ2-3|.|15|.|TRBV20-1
CSARDRVAGTDTQYF
TGCAGTGCTAGAGACCGCGTTGCGGGGACAGATACGCAGTATTTT
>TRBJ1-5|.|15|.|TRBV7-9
CASSLVRPNNQPQHF
TGTGCCAGCAGCTTAGTACGACCGAACAATCAGCCCCAGCATTTT
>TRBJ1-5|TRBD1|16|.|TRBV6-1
CASSEAAGGLRQPQHF
TGTGCCAGCAGTGAAGCGGCAGGGGGTTTAAGGCAGCCCCAGCATTTT
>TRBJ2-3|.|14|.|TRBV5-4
CASSLPRGEDTQYF
TGTGCCAGCAGCTTACCGCGCGGGGAGGATACGCAGTATTTT
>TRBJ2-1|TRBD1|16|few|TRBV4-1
CASSQDRDRAYNEQFF
TGCGCCAGCAGCCAAGATCGGGACAGAGCCTACAATGAGCAGTTCTTC
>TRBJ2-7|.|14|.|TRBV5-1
CASSPYSPDYEQYF
TGCGCCAGCAGCCCTTACTCTCCGGACTACGAGCAGTACTTC
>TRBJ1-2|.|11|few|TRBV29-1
CSVSDNYGYTF
TGCAGCGTTTCCGATAACTATGGCTACACCTTC
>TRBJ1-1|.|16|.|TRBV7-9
CASTFGQLDVGTEAFF
TGTGCCAGCACCTTCGGGCAGCTAGATGTGGGCACTGAAGCTTTCTTT
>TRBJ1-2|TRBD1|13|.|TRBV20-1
CSAREQGAGGYTF
TGCAGTGCTAGAGAACAGGGGGCAGGTGGCTACACCTTC
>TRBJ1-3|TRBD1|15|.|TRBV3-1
CASSPRQGSGNTIYF
TGTGCCAGCAGCCCTCGACAGGGCTCTGGAAACACCATATATTTT
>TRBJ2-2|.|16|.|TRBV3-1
CASSQDLTSNTGELFF
TGTGCCAGCAGCCAAGATTTGACAAGTAACACCGGGGAGCTGTTTTTT
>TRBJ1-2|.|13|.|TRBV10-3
CAISEGQSYGYTF
TGTGCCATCAGTGAAGGGCAGAGCTATGGCTACACCTTC
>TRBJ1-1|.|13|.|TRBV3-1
CASSLSKATEAFF
TGTGCCAGCAGCCTGTCTAAGGCCACTGAAGCTTTCTTT
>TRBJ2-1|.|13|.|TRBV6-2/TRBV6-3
CASCETRPDPQFF
TGTGCCAGCTGCGAGACTAGACCGGACCCGCAGTTCTTC
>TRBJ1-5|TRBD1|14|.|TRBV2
CASRQDRGNQPQHF
TGTGCCAGCAGACAAGACAGGGGTAATCAGCCCCAGCATTTT
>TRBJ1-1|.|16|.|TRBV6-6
CASYVRMGEVNTEAFF
TGTGCCAGCTACGTACGGATGGGGGAGGTGAACACTGAAGCTTTCTTT
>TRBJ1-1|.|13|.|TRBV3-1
CASSPGIGTEAFF
TGTGCCAGCAGCCCCGGTATTGGCACTGAAGCTTTCTTT
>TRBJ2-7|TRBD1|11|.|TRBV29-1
CSALQGYEQYF
TGCAGCGCTCTACAGGGGTACGAGCAGTACTTC
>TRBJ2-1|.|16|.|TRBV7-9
CASSLVGKEALNEQFF
TGTGCCAGCAGCTTAGTGGGTAAGGAGGCGCTCAATGAGCAGTTCTTC